These 25 T cell receptor beta chains were all obtained from the same sample, sequenced in a study of T-cell memory formation after mild COVID-19. TCRdb re-called the 5' RACE reads through MiXCR, storing one row per CDR3 protein. The sample includes tens of thousands of distinct CDR3 sequences, roughly 14% of them seen just once. What was sequenced was PBMCs or a T cell subset sorted from them (not recorded which). These receptors were collected from an adult woman who had mild COVID-19 (a few samples of this study predate the infection). Cell type and time point are not known.

The genes are TRBV7-9 and TRBJ2-1; TRBD2 matches 9 bases. Germline V CDR1 and CDR2: SEHNR, FQNEAQ (reference sequence). This CDR3 is built from 16 residues. Trimming cost V 5 bases and J 4 bases; bases outside gene matches: 9. This CDR3 reads CASSPSSGIGYNEQFF. Written as DNA, the CDR3 is TGTGCCAGCAGCCCTTCTAGCGGGATTGGATACAATGAGCAGTTCTTC.

In its sample, this clonotype was seen many times. The chain recombines TRBV5-1 with TRBJ2-3, with 7 positions matching TRBD1. V was pared by 4 bases and J by 4 bases, with 9 bases of the junction left unmatched. The CDR3 loop spans 15 amino acids. Germline-derived CDR1 and CDR2 are SGHRS and YFSETQ. The CDR3 nucleotides are TGCGCCAGCAGCGGCCGACAGGGTCGGGCAGATACGCAGTATTTT. It is translated as CASSGRQGRADTQYF.

This clonotype was found a few times. The CDR3 bases are TGCGCCAGCAGCCAAGAGACTACCTACACAGATACGCAGTATTTT. Translating gives CASSQETTYTDTQYF. This chain joins TRBV4-3 and TRBJ2-3; a possible D gene is TRBD2 (5 bases). This CDR3 spans 15 amino acids. Germline CDR1 and CDR2: LGHNA and YSLEER. V shed 0 bases and J shed 2 bases, with 9 bases lying between them.

The rearrangement joins TRBV7-9 to TRBJ2-1; 9 bases map to TRBD2. Germline V lookup: CDR1 SEHNR, CDR2 FQNEAQ (reference sequence). CDR3 length: 16 residues. Unmatched junction bases numbered 12, after V lost 5 bases and J lost 7 bases. The CDR3 DNA follows: TGTGCCAGCAGCCCTTCTGCGGGGGGGCTTAGTAATGAGCAGTTCTTC. Translating it yields CASSPSAGGLSNEQFF.

This clonotype was seen a few times. V usage is TRBV9 and J usage is TRBJ1-2; D gene ambiguous. Deletions cut 2 bases from V and 6 bases from J, with 14 bases between. This CDR3 has 14 amino acids. Germline V gene lookup returns CDR1 SGDLS and CDR2 YYNGEE. CDR3 protein: CASSVQYGRDGYTF. DNA of the CDR3: TGTGCCAGCAGCGTCCAATATGGGAGAGATGGCTACACCTTC. The full variable domain, with the rest looked up from reference TRBV9 and TRBJ1-2, is DSGVTQTPKHLITATGQRVTLRCSPRSGDLSVYWYQQSLDQGLQFLIQYYNGEERAKGNILERFSAQQFPDLHSELNLSSLELGDSALYFCASSVQYGRDGYTFGSGTRLTVV.

The V call is TRBV11-3, the J call TRBJ1-1; no clear D. This CDR3 contains 15 residues. The germline CDR1 and CDR2 sequences are SGHNT and YENEEA. V lost 1 base and J lost 4, with 13 bases in between. As DNA, the CDR3 is TGTGCCAGCAGCTTAGTTGGAGGGAAGGGCACTGAAGCTTTCTTT. It codes for CASSLVGGKGTEAFF.

The sample holds one count of this clonotype. The V call is TRBV7-6, the J call TRBJ2-5; D possibly matches TRBD1 or TRBD2 (5 bases each). With 5 bases removed from V and 3 bases from J, the gap between germline ends came to 16 bases. This CDR3 has 15 amino acids. The germline gives CDR1 SGHVS, CDR2 FNYEAQ. The CDR3 here is CASSHSGGLEETQYF. CDR3 coding DNA: TGTGCCAGCAGCCATAGTGGGGGTCTCGAAGAGACCCAGTACTTC.

This clonotype appeared many times. The chain combines TRBV11-3 with TRBJ2-1; no clear D. V lost 4 bases, J lost 10 bases, and 8 bases lay in between. CDR1 and CDR2 (germline): SGHNT, YENEEA. The CDR3 totals 11 residues. The CDR3 DNA reads as TGTGCCAGCAGCTACCTCGGGGAGCAGTTCTTC. Its translation: CASSYLGEQFF.

V and J are TRBV12-5 and TRBJ2-1, with D tentatively TRBD1 or TRBD2 (6 bases each). The V end lost 2 bases, the J end lost 1 base, and 18 bases lay between the germline ends. CDR1 LGHNT and CDR2 FRNRAP come from the germline V gene. The CDR3 is made up of 18 amino acids. The CDR3 DNA sequence: TGTGCTAGTGGTTTGCTCCTTTTAGAGGGGGGTTCCTACAATGAGCAGTTCTTC. It specifies CASGLLLLEGGSYNEQFF.

The chain couples TRBV2 to TRBJ2-5, with 7 bases fitting TRBD1. Germline V lookup: CDR1 SNHLY, CDR2 FYNNEI. The CDR3 extends over 15 amino acids. V lost 8 bases, J lost 2 bases, and 11 bases stayed unmatched. CDR3 in DNA: TGTGCCAGCGACAAGAAAAGACAGGGTCAAGAGACCCAGTACTTC. This codes for CASDKKRQGQETQYF.

The V and J genes are TRBV5-1 and TRBJ2-5; D perhaps matches TRBD2 (5 bases). Per the germline V gene, CDR1 is SGHRS and CDR2 is YFSETQ. The V and J ends lost 5 bases and 1 base respectively, with 12 bases between them. The CDR3 is 14 residues long. DNA for the CDR3: TGCGCCAGCAGGCCGACTACTCTCCAAGAGACCCAGTACTTC. Translating gives CASRPTTLQETQYF.

This chain connects TRBV4-3 to TRBJ2-7, with 11 bases lining up with TRBD2. The CDR3 contains 17 residues. V lost 3 bases to trimming and J lost 1 base; unmatched junction nucleotides: 8. The V gene's germline CDR1 is LGHNA and CDR2 YSLEER. CDR3 region: CASSQSSGLADSYEQYF. The CDR3 DNA follows: TGCGCCAGCAGCCAGAGCTCGGGACTAGCGGATTCCTACGAGCAGTACTTC.

This clonotype was counted between two and nine times. This chain links TRBV24-1 with TRBJ2-3; D not certain. Germline assignment: CDR1 KGHDR and CDR2 SFDVKD. V was trimmed by 3 bases and J by 3 bases, leaving 9 bases between them. The CDR3 consists of 14 residues. As DNA, the CDR3 is TGTGCCACCAGTGATACTGACCGAACAGATACGCAGTATTTT. Its translation: CATSDTDRTDTQYF.

V gene TRBV20-1 combines with J gene TRBJ1-5, with 7 bases matching TRBD1. This CDR3 comprises 15 residues. The V gene's germline CDR1 is DFQATT and CDR2 SNEGSKA (reference sequence). V was clipped by 6 bases and J by 7 bases; unmatched bases: 15. CDR3 nucleotides: TGCAGTGCCAACGTGGGACATTCCAGGGGGCAGCCCCAGCATTTT. Translated, it gives CSANVGHSRGQPQHF.

This clonotype was picked up a small number of times. This chain connects TRBV5-6 to TRBJ1-2, with 9 bases matching TRBD1. Trimming at V came to 5 bases and at J to 3 bases, leaving 14 bases not matched to a gene. Germline V lookup: CDR1 SGHDT, CDR2 YYEEEE. This CDR3 comprises 17 residues. This chain's CDR3 is CASRTGTGYGSYYGYTF. The CDR3 nucleotides read TGTGCCAGCAGAACCGGGACAGGGTATGGAAGCTACTATGGCTACACCTTC.

This clonotype was counted many times. The gene calls are TRBV20-1 and TRBJ1-1; no clear D. Between the trimmed V and J ends, which lost 7 bases and 0 bases, there was a span of 18 bases. Germline V gene lookup returns CDR1 DFQATT and CDR2 SNEGSKA (reference sequence). This CDR3 is 15 amino acids long. The CDR3 DNA reads TGCAGTGTATTCTTACCGGAACAGTTGAACACTGAAGCTTTCTTT. It is translated as CSVFLPEQLNTEAFF.

This clonotype occurred many times. V usage is TRBV7-2 and J usage is TRBJ2-7, with TRBD2 identical over 7 bases. Germline V gene sequence: CDR1 SGHTA, CDR2 FQGNSA. Trimming at V came to 3 bases and at J to 3 bases, leaving 5 bases not matched to a gene. CDR3 size: 14 residues. The CDR3 DNA reads TGTGCCAGCAGCTTTTCGGGAGGAGGCTACGAGCAGTACTTC. Protein product: CASSFSGGGYEQYF.

This clonotype was counted only a few times. The gene calls are TRBV5-6 and TRBJ1-2; 8 bases fit TRBD1. The CDR3 totals 16 residues. From germline, CDR1 is SGHDT and CDR2 YYEEEE. Trimming removed 2 bases from V and 5 bases from J; junction bases left unmatched: 11. The CDR3 loop reads CASSFDLADRVYGYTF. The CDR3, as DNA: TGTGCCAGCAGCTTCGATCTCGCGGACAGGGTTTATGGCTACACCTTC.

In its sample, this clonotype was seen a few times. The genes are TRBV12-3 or TRBV12-4 and TRBJ2-2; D is ambiguous. V was clipped by 3 bases and J by 7 bases, with 12 bases between them. The CDR3 loop spans 14 amino acids. The CDR3 reads CASSFHPTGGELFF. The CDR3 region has the DNA TGTGCCAGCAGTTTTCACCCGACGGGCGGGGAGCTGTTTTTT.

This clonotype was found many times. The chain couples TRBV7-9 to TRBJ2-7; D uncertain. Per the germline V gene, CDR1 is SEHNR and CDR2 is FQNEAQ (reference sequence). Trimming shortened V by 1 base and J by 4 bases, and 11 bases separated the two germline ends. The length of the CDR3 is 14 residues. The CDR3 DNA reads TGTGCCAGCAGCTTAGTTAACGACCCTTACGAGCAGTACTTC. Translation gives CASSLVNDPYEQYF.

This clonotype occurred many times. This chain joins TRBV7-2 and TRBJ2-3; no firm D call. Germline-derived CDR1 and CDR2 are SGHTA and FQGNSA. There are 14 residues in the CDR3. Trimming pared 3 bases from V and 2 bases from J, leaving 9 bases between. CDR3: CASSFPIFTDTQYF. In nucleotides, the CDR3 is TGTGCCAGCAGCTTCCCGATTTTCACAGATACGCAGTATTTT.

This chain joins TRBV6-5 and TRBJ2-7; a possible D gene is TRBD1 (6 bases). V was pared by 4 bases and J by 2 bases, with 24 bases between. The CDR3 sequence is 18 residues long. CDR1 and CDR2 (germline): MNHEY, SVGAGI. For the CDR3, the DNA is TGTGCCAGCAGTTGGGGCCGCGTATTGACAGGTCCCCCCTACGAGCAGTACTTC. Translating gives CASSWGRVLTGPPYEQYF.

The V gene is TRBV5-6, the J gene TRBJ2-1; a weak D match, TRBD2 (5 bases). The germline CDR1 and CDR2 sequences are SGHDT and YYEEEE. V was clipped by 4 bases and J by 6 bases, with 17 bases between them. The CDR3 consists of 15 residues. CDR3 bases: TGTGCCAGCAGCCCCCCGAGGCCGCGGGCCAATGAGCAGTTCTTC. Translated: CASSPPRPRANEQFF.

As DNA, the CDR3 is TGTGCCAGCAGCCAAGGGACATTGAACTATGGCTACACCTTC. Translation gives CASSQGTLNYGYTF. The chain couples TRBV4-2 to TRBJ1-2; TRBD1 might be the D (5 bases). Germline lookup yields CDR1 LGHNA and CDR2 YNFKEQ. The length of the CDR3 is 14 residues. Deletions cut 1 base from V and 2 bases from J, with 8 bases between.

This clonotype was counted a few times. V and J are TRBV7-6 and TRBJ2-5; 8 bases are shared with TRBD1. The CDR3 is 16 amino acids. Germline V lookup: CDR1 SGHVS, CDR2 FNYEAQ. Trimming at V came to 5 bases and at J to 5 bases, leaving 13 bases not matched to a gene. Here the CDR3 DNA reads TGTGCCAGCAGCCCTGGACAGGGTGAGGCGTGGGAGACCCAGTACTTC. This gives the protein CASSPGQGEAWETQYF.